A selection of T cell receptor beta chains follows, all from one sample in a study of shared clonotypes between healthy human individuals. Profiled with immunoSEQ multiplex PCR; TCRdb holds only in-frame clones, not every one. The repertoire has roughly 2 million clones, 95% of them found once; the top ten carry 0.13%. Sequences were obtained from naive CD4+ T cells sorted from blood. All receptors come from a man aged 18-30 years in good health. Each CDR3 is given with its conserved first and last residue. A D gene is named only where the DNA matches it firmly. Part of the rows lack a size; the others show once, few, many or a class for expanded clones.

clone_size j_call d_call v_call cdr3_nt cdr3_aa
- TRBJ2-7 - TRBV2 TGTGCCAGCAGTTGGGGTGGCGAGCAGTACTTC CASSWGGEQYF
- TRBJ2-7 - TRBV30 TGTGCCTGGAGTGTTGCGTTAAACGAGCAGTACTTC CAWSVALNEQYF
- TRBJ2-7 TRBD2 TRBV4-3 TGCGCCAGCAGCCAAGACCTAGCGGCTGCTGTTGTGGAGCAGTACTTC CASSQDLAAAVVEQYF
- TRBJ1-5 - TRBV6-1 TGTGCCAGCAGTGACGGGACAAACTATCAGCCCCAGCATTTT CASSDGTNYQPQHF
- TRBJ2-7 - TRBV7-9 TGTGCCAGCAGCTCAGAGGACAGCCCTTACCCCTACGAGCAGTACTTC CASSSEDSPYPYEQYF
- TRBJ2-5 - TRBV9 TGTGCCAGCAGCGTAGGAAAGGAGGAGACCCAGTACTTC CASSVGKEETQYF
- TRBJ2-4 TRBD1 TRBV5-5 TGTGCCAGCAGCATACGGACAGGGGCCGCCAAAAACATTCAGTACTTC CASSIRTGAAKNIQYF
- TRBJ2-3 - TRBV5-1 TGCGCCAGCAGCCCTGGAGGACAGAGCACAGATACGCAGTATTTT CASSPGGQSTDTQYF
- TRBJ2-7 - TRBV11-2 TGTGCCAGCAGCTTAGTGTACGAGCAGTACTTC CASSLVYEQYF
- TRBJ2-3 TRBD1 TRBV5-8 TGTGCCAGCAGCTTGTATGGGGACAGAGACACAGATACGCAGTATTTT CASSLYGDRDTDTQYF
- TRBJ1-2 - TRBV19 TGTGCCAGTAGTCCAAGGGCATATGGCTACACCTTC CASSPRAYGYTF
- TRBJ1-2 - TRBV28 TGTGCCAGCAGTCTAAACTATGGCTACACCTTC CASSLNYGYTF
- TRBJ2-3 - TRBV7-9 TGTGCCAGCAGGTCCGGGACGGGTTACACAGATACGCAGTATTTT CASRSGTGYTDTQYF
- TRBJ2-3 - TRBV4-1 TGCGCCAGCAGCCAAAGGGGCGCCCGGAGCACAGATACGCAGTATTTT CASSQRGARSTDTQYF
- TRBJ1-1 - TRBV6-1 TGTGCCAGCAGTGAATTCCGGGAGTACACTGAAGCTTTCTTT CASSEFREYTEAFF
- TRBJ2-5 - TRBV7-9 TGTGCCAGCAGCTTAGCGGAGATCCAAGAGACCCAGTACTTC CASSLAEIQETQYF
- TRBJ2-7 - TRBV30 TGTGCCTGGAGTGTAAGACAGGATGGGGTTTATAGCCCCTACGAGCAGTACTTC CAWSVRQDGVYSPYEQYF
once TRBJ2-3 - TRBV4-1 TGCGCCAGCAGCCAAGAAGCACCCCCCAATGGGGATACGCAGTATTTT CASSQEAPPNGDTQYF
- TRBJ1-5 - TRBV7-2 TGTGCCAGCAGCGCCAGATCCGGGGGAGATCAGCCCCAGCATTTT CASSARSGGDQPQHF
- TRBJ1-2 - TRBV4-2 TGTGCCAGCAGCCAATCCGGTCAGGGAGACTATGGCTACACCTTC CASSQSGQGDYGYTF
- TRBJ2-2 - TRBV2 TGTGCCAGCAGCCAGGGTAGGGTTAGCGGGGAGCTGTTTTTT CASSQGRVSGELFF
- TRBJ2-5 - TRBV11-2 TGTGCCAGCAGCCGGTTTCAAGAGACCCAGTACTTC CASSRFQETQYF
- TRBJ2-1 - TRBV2 TGTGCCAGCGCCCCGAGCCAGGGACGTAATGAGCAGTTCTTC CASAPSQGRNEQFF
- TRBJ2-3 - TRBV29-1 TGCAGCGCCAGCGGAGATACGCAGTATTTT CSASGDTQYF
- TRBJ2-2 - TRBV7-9 TGTGCCAGCAGCTTTTATGGGGCCGGGGAGCTGTTTTTT CASSFYGAGELFF
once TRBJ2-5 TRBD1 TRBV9 TGTGCCAGCAGCGCCTGGGACAGGGGGTTTCAAGAGACCCAGTACTTC CASSAWDRGFQETQYF
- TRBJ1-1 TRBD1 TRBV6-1 TGTGCCAGCAGCAGACAGGGCAACACTGAAGCTTTCTTT CASSRQGNTEAFF
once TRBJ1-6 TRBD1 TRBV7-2 TGTGCCAGCAGCTTAGGACAGGGTTATAATTCACCCCTCCACTTT CASSLGQGYNSPLHF
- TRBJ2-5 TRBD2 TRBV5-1 TGCGCCAGCAGCTTTGGTAGCGGGGAGACCCAGTACTTC CASSFGSGETQYF
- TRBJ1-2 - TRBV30 TGTGCCTGGAGTGGGGCAGGCGGCCGCTTCAACTATGGCTACACCTTC CAWSGAGGRFNYGYTF
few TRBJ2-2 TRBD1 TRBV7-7 TGTGCTAGCAGCTTAGCGCCCAAGGGACAGCGTTACACCGGGGAGCTGTTTTTT CASSLAPKGQRYTGELFF
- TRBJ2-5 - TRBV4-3 TGCGCCAGCAGCCAAGGAGGACAGAATCCCCACCAAGAGACCCAGTACTTC CASSQGGQNPHQETQYF
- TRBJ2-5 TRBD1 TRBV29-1 TGCAGCGTTTGGACAGGGGGCGCAGAGACCCAGTACTTC CSVWTGGAETQYF
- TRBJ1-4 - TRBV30 TGTGCCTGGATTCTGCTAACTAATGAAAAACTGTTTTTT CAWILLTNEKLFF
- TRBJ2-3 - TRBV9 TGTGCCAGCAGCGGGTGGACGGGATCGCAGTATTTT CASSGWTGSQYF
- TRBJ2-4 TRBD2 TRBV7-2 TGTGCCAGCAGCTTAGAAGGTAGCGGGAAAAAAAACATTCAGTACTTC CASSLEGSGKKNIQYF
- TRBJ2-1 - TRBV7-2 TGTGCCAGCAGCACTCCCAGGGGGGTGGCCTACAATGAGCAGTTCTTC CASSTPRGVAYNEQFF